This paragraph reports one T cell receptor (beta chain). The sample belongs to a study of identical twins. One entry per CDR3 protein, called by TCRdb with MiXCR from the 5' RACE reads. Of 650,000 to 750,000 distinct CDR3 sequences in the sample, 20% to 25% were seen once. Looked up from germline, CDR1 is ENHRY and CDR2 is SYGVKD. This CDR3 has 13 amino acids. Trimming stripped 6 bases from V and 1 base from J, with 7 bases between. The same specimen was also included in a second study, on T cells expressing NK-cell markers.

Input material: PBMCs. The receptor comes from a woman aged 18 to 35 in good health. The V call is TRBV10-3, the J call TRBJ2-1, with D uncertain. Here the CDR3 reads CAIRGASYNEQFF. DNA of the CDR3: TGTGCCATCAGGGGCGCTTCCTACAATGAGCAGTTCTTC.